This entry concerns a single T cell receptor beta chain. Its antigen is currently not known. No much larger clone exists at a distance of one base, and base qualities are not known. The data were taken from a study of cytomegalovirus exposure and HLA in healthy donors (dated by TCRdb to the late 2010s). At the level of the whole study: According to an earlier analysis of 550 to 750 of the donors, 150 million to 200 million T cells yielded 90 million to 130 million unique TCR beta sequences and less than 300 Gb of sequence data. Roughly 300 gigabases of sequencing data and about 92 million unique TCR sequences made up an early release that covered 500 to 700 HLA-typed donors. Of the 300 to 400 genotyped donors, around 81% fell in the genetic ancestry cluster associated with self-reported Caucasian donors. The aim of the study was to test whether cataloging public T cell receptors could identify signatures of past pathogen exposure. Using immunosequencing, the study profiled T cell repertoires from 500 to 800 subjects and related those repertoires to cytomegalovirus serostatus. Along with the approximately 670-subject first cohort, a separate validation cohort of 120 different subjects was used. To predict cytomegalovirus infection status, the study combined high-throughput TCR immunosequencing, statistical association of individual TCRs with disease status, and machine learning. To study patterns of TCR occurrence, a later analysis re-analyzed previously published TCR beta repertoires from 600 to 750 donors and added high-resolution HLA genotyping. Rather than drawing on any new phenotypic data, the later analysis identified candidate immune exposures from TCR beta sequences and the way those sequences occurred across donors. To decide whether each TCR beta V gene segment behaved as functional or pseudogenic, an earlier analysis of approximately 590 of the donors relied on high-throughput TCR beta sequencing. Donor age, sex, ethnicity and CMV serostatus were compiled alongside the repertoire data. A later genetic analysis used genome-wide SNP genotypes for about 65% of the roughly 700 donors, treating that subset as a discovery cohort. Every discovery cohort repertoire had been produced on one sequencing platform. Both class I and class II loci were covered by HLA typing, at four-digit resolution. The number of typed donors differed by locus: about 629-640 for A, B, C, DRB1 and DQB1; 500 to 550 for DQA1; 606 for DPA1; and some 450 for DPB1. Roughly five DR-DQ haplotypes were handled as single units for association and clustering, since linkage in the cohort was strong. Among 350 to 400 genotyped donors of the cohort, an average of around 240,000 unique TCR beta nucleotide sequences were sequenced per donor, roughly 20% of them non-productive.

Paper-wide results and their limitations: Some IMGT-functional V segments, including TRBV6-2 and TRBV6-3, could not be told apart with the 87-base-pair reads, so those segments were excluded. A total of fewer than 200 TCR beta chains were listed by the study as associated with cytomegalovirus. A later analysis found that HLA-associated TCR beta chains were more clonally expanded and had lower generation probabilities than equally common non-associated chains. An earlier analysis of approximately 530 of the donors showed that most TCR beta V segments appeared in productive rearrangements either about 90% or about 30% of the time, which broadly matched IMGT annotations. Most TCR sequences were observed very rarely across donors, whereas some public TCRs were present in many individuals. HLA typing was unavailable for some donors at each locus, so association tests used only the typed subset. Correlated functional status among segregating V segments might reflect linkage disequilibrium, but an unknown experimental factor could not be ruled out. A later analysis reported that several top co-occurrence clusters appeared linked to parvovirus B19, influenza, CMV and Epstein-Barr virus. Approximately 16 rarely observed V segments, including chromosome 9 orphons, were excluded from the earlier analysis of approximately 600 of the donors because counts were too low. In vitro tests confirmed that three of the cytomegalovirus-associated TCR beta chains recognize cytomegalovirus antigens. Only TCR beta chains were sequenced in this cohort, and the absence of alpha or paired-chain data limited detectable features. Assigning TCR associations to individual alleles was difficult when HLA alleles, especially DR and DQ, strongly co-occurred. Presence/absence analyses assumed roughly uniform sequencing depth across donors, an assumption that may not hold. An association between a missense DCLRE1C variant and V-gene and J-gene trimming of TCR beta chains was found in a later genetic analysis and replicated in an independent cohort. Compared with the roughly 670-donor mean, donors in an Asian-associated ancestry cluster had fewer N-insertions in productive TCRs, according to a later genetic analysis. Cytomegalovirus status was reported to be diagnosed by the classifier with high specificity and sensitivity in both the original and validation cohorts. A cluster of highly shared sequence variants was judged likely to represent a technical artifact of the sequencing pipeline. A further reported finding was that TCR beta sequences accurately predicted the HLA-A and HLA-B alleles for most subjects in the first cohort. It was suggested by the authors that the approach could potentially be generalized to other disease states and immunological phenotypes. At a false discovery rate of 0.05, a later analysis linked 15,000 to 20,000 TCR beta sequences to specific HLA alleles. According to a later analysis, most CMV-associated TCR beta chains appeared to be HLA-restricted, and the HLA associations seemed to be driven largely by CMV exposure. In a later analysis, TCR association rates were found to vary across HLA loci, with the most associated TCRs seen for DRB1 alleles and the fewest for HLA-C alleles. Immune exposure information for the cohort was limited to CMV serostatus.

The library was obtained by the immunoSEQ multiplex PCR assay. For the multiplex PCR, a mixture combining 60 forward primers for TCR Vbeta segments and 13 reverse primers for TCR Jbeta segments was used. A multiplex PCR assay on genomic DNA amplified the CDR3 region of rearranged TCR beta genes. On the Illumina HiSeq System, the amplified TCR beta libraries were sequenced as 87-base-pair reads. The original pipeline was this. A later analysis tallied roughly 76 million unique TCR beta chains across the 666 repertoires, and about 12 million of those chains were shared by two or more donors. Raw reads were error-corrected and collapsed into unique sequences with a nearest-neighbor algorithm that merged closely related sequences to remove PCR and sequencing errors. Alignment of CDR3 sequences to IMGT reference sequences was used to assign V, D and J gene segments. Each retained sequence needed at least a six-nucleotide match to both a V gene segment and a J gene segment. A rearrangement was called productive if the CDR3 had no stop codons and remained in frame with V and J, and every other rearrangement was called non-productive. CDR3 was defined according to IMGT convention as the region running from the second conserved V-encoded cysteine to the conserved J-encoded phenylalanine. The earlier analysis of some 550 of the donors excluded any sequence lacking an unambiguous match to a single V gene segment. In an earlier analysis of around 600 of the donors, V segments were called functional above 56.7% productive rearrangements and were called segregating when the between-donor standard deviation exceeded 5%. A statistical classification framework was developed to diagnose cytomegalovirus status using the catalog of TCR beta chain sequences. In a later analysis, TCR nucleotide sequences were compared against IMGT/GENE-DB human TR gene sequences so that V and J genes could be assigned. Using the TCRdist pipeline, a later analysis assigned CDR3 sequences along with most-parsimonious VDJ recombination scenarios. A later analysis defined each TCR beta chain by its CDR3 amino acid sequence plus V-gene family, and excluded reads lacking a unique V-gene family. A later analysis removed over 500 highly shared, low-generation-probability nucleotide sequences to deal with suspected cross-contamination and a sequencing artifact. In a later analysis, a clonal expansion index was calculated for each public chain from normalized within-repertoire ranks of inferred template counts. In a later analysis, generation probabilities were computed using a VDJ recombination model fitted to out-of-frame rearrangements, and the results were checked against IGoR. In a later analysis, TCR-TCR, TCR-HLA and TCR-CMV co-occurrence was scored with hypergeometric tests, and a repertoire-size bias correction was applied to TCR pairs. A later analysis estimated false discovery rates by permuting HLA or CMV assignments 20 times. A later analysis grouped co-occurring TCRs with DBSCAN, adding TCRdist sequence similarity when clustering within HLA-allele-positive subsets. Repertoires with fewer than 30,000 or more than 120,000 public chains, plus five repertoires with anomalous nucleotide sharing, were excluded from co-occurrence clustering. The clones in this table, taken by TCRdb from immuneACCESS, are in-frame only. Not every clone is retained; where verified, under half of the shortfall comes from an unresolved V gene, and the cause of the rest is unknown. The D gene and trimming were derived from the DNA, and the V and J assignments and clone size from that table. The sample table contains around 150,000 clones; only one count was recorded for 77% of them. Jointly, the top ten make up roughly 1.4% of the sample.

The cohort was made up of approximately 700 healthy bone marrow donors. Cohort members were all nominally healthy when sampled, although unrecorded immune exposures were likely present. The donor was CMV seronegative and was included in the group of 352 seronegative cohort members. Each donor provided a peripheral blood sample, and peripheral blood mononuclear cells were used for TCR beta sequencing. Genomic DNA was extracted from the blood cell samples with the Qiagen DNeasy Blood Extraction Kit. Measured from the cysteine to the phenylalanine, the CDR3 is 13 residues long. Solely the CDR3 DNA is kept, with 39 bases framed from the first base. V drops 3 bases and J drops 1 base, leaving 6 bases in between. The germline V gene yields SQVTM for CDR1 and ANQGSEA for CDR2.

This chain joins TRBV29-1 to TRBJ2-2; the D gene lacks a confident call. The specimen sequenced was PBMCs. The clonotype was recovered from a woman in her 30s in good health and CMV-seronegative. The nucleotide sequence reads TGCAGCGTTGACAGAAAGAACACCGGGGAGCTGTTTTTT. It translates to CSVDRKNTGELFF.